This T cell receptor (beta chain) was identified during a study of tumor-infiltrating lymphocytes in primary liver carcinoma. Study context: Tumors were stage T1-T3 N0M0, about 4 to 11 cm across. Study observations and caveats: Relative to tumor region pairs, the tumor-adjacent and tumor-blood pairs showed overlap that was lower. Tumor top-250-clone fractions significantly exceeded those of blood (p = 0.039).

As regards this clonotype: No antigen is known for it.

V was pared by 4 bases and J by 13 bases, with 17 bases between. Germline loops: CDR1 SGHNT, CDR2 YENEEA. This CDR3 spans 13 amino acids. Using a constant-region primer together with ProtoScript II reverse transcriptase, TCR beta cDNA was made from around 500 ng of total RNA. Libraries for TCR beta were built through three nested multiplex PCR rounds, which together made up a slightly modified ARM-PCR procedure. Use of TRBV1-TRBV30 forward primers with a C-beta reverse primer characterized the first two PCR rounds, which lasted about 9 cycles each. TCRdb used MiXCR to reprocess the multiplex PCR reads, holding one entry per CDR3 protein. The sample yields fewer than 350,000 distinct CDR3 sequences, roughly 61% seen once. Unsorted whole blood served as the source of blood RNA, and germline DNA was extracted as well.

The V call is TRBV11-3, the J call TRBJ2-1; D call uncertain. The specimen sequenced was peripheral blood. The source of this sequence is a middle-aged man with primary liver carcinoma and hepatitis B virus infection. The CDR3 DNA is TGTGCCAGCAGCTCGATTCCAGGCAGTGAACAGTTCTTC. Its translation is CASSSIPGSEQFF.